These 18 T cell receptor beta chains originate from one sample sequenced in a study of blood T cell repertoires in COVID-19. Here immunoSEQ multiplex PCR was the method, and the copy in TCRdb shows in-frame clones only, minus some. The data hold about 240,000 clones, with roughly 83% observed a single time. The sequenced sample consisted of peripheral blood. These receptor sequences come from a man older than 75 with acute or convalescent COVID-19.

This clone showed up just a few times. The chain combines TRBV2 with TRBJ1-6, with D perhaps matching TRBD1 (6 bases). Trimming took 7 bases from V and 10 from J, leaving 17 bases between them. Per the germline V gene, CDR1 is SNHLY and CDR2 is FYNNEI. CDR3 length equals 14 residues. The CDR3 nucleotides are TGTGCCAGCACCCCGGACAGCCGGAGCTCACCCCTCCACTTT. Protein product: CASTPDSRSSPLHF.

This clone was seen more than once but under ten times. V and J are TRBV14 and TRBJ1-1; D uncertain. Germline V gene lookup returns CDR1 SGHDN and CDR2 FVKESK. The CDR3 totals 13 residues. V gave up 8 bases and J gave up 0 bases, with 10 bases separating them. In DNA, the CDR3 is TGTGCCAGCTCTTTACAGATGAACACTGAAGCTTTCTTT. Amino acid sequence: CASSLQMNTEAFF. Full variable domain (outside the CDR3, taken from reference TRBV14 and TRBJ1-1): EAGVTQFPSHSVIEKGQTVTLRCDPISGHDNLYWYRRVMGKEIKFLLHFVKESKQDESGMPNNRFLAERTGGTYSTLKVQPAELEDSGVYFCASSLQMNTEAFFGQGTRLTVV.

The CDR3 sequence: CASSRNRENTEAFF. In nucleotides, the CDR3 is TGTGCCAGCAGCAGAAACAGGGAGAACACTGAAGCTTTCTTT. The chain carries TRBV7-2 and TRBJ1-1; the D gene is possibly TRBD1 (6 bases). This CDR3 region has 14 residues. V was trimmed by 5 bases and J by 1 base, leaving 11 bases between them. The germline V gene encodes CDR1 SGHTA and CDR2 FQGNSA.

CDR3 sequence reads: CASSSALRGEQFF. CDR3 nucleotides: TGTGCCAGTAGTTCCGCGCTGCGCGGGGAGCAGTTCTTC. The chain combines TRBV19 with TRBJ2-1; D may be TRBD2 (5 bases). Trimming took 5 bases from V and 10 from J, leaving 15 bases between them. The CDR3 runs 13 residues. Per the germline V gene, CDR1 is LNHDA and CDR2 is SQIVND (reference sequence).

V usage is TRBV7-2 and J usage is TRBJ2-7; 7 nucleotides agree with TRBD1. After removal of 11 bases from V and 10 bases from J, the junction contained 11 bases not matched to a gene. This CDR3 comprises 11 residues. Germline CDR1 reads SGHTA; CDR2 reads FQGNSA. The CDR3 sequence is CAPKDRKDQYF. The CDR3 DNA reads as TGTGCCCCCAAGGACAGGAAGGACCAGTACTTC.

The V and J genes are TRBV6-5 and TRBJ1-1; TRBD1 might be the D (5 bases). Germline values: CDR1 MNHEY, CDR2 SVGAGI. The CDR3 covers 16 residues. Trimming stripped 2 bases from V and 5 bases from J, with 18 bases between. The CDR3 DNA follows: TGTGCCAGCAGTTACCACTCGGCGGGGGTAGGGACTGAAGCTTTCTTT. Translating gives CASSYHSAGVGTEAFF.

This chain uses TRBV15 with TRBJ2-1; 8 bases fit TRBD1. Germline-derived CDR1 and CDR2 are LNHNV and YYDKDF (reference sequence). This CDR3 has 14 residues. V was pared by 5 bases and J by 7 bases, with 7 bases of the junction left unmatched. CDR3 residues: CATSPRTGRNEQFF. CDR3 bases: TGTGCCACCAGCCCTCGGACAGGGAGGAATGAGCAGTTCTTC.

This clone was observed a few times. CDR3 sequence (DNA): TGTGCCAGCAGCTTAAAGGACAGCTTTAATGAAAAACTGTTTTTT. Amino acids: CASSLKDSFNEKLFF. This chain links TRBV5-4 with TRBJ1-4, with D possibly matching TRBD1 (6 bases). Between the trimmed V and J ends, which lost 2 bases and 4 bases, there was a span of 12 bases. The CDR3 runs 15 residues. Germline assignment: CDR1 SGHNT and CDR2 YYREEE (reference sequence).

This rearrangement joins TRBV10-3 to TRBJ2-6; 7 bases align to TRBD1. Germline V lookup: CDR1 ENHRY, CDR2 SYGVKD. V shed 10 bases, J shed 0 bases, and the junction held 9 bases outside the gene matches. The CDR3 consists of 16 residues. The CDR3 nucleotides are TGTGCCACACACCCAGCAGGGGGCTCTGGGGCCAACGTCCTGACTTTC. As protein: CATHPAGGSGANVLTF.

The chain recombines TRBV3-1 (or the pseudogene TRBV3-2) with TRBJ1-4; D is uncertain. Per the germline V gene, CDR1 is LGHDT and CDR2 is YNNKEL (reference sequence). V lost 0 bases, J lost 6 bases, and 5 bases lay in between. The CDR3 has 13 amino acids. The CDR3 coding sequence is TGTGCCAGCAGCCAAGACAAATATGAAAAACTGTTTTTT. It specifies CASSQDKYEKLFF.

The rearrangement uses TRBV29-1 and TRBJ2-7, with 7 bases aligning to TRBD1. The CDR3 sequence is 11 residues long. CDR1 is SQVTM, CDR2 ANQGSEA, per germline. Unmatched junction bases numbered 3, after V lost 7 bases and J lost 3 bases. CDR3 sequence reads: CSGRTGYEQYF. For the CDR3, the DNA is TGCAGCGGCAGGACAGGCTACGAGCAGTACTTC.

This clone was recorded once. The CDR3 coding sequence is TGCGCCAGCAGTGAGAATTTGGGGACAAGCAGGGGAAACACCATATATTTT. The encoded protein is CASSENLGTSRGNTIYF. The chain is built from TRBV10-1 and TRBJ1-3; the D gene is possibly TRBD1 (6 bases). The CDR3 runs to 17 residues. Per the germline V gene, CDR1 is WNHNN and CDR2 is SYGVQD (reference sequence). Trimming stripped 2 bases from V and 4 bases from J, with 18 bases between.

This CDR3 reads CASTVNSVPGQETQYF. Here the CDR3 DNA reads TGTGCCAGCACCGTGAATTCGGTTCCGGGCCAAGAGACCCAGTACTTC. The rearrangement joins TRBV5-4 to TRBJ2-5; no firm D call. V was clipped by 6 bases and J by 1 base, with 19 bases between them. The CDR3 totals 16 residues. Germline assignment: CDR1 SGHNT and CDR2 YYREEE (reference sequence).

The gene calls are TRBV20-1 and TRBJ2-7; a weak D match, TRBD2 (6 bases). The germline CDR1 and CDR2 sequences are DFQATT and SNEGSKA (reference sequence). Trimming took 3 bases from V and 0 from J, leaving 12 bases between them. CDR3 length equals 14 residues. CDR3 sequence: CSASLAQFSYEQYF. CDR3 sequence (DNA): TGCAGTGCTAGTCTAGCGCAATTCTCCTACGAGCAGTACTTC.

The chain couples TRBV3-1 (or the pseudogene TRBV3-2) to TRBJ1-1; D possibly corresponds to TRBD1 (6 bases). Trimming removed 5 bases from V and 0 bases from J, with 10 bases in between. The CDR3 extends over 14 amino acids. The germline V gene has CDR1 LGHDT and CDR2 YNNKEL (reference sequence). CDR3 nucleotide sequence: TGTGCCAGCAGCGAGGGGGTTTTGAACACTGAAGCTTTCTTT. As protein: CASSEGVLNTEAFF.

The chain couples TRBV5-6 to TRBJ1-2; the match to TRBD1 covers 10 bases. This CDR3 is 15 amino acids long. CDR1 and CDR2 from the germline V gene are SGHDT and YYEEEE. V shed 2 bases and J 5 bases; nucleotides not matched to a gene: 6. For the CDR3, the DNA is TGTGCCAGCAGCTTAGGGACAGGGGAATTTTATGGCTACACCTTC. This sequence encodes CASSLGTGEFYGYTF.

V and J are TRBV7-8 and TRBJ2-3; D is unresolved. The CDR3 has 14 amino acids. The germline V and J ends were trimmed by 5 bases and 4 bases, with 13 bases remaining between them. Germline V gives CDR1 SGHVS, CDR2 FQNEAQ. CDR3 DNA sequence: TGTGCCAGCAGCCAAGCTACGAGAGCAGATACGCAGTATTTT. Protein product: CASSQATRADTQYF.

V is TRBV16 and J is TRBJ2-6, with 8 nucleotides matching TRBD1. This CDR3 has 18 residues. The ends lost 4 bases at V and 0 bases at J; junction bases unmatched: 8. The germline V gene has CDR1 KGHSY and CDR2 FQNENV. CDR3 loop: CASSPPGQALSGANVLTF. The CDR3 DNA reads TGTGCCAGCAGCCCGCCGGGACAGGCCCTCTCTGGGGCCAACGTCCTGACTTTC.